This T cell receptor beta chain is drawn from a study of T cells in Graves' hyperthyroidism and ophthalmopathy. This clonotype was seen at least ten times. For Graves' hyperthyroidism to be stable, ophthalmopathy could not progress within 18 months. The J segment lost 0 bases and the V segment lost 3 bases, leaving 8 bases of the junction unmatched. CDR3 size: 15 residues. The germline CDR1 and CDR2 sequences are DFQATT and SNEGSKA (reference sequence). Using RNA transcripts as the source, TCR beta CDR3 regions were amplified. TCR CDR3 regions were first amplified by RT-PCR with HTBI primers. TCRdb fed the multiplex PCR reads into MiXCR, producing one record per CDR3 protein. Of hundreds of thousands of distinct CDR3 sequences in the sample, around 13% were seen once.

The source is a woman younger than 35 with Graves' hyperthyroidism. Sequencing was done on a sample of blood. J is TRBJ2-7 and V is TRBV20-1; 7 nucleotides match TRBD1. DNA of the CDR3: TGCAGTGCTAGGGGCGACAGGGACCCCTCCTACGAGCAGTACTTC. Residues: CSARGDRDPSYEQYF.